This T cell receptor (beta chain) was observed in a study of cytomegalovirus exposure and HLA in healthy donors. Study in general: Clustering assigned about 79% of the approximately 430 genotyped donors to the Caucasian-associated ancestry cluster.

PCR primers comprised 60 Vbeta and 13 Jbeta primers. Using immunoSEQ multiplex PCR, the repertoire was profiled, and TCRdb retains in-frame clones only, with some absent. The sample records roughly 200,000 clones, 75% being singletons. Study findings and constraints: Rarity marked most TCR sequences, yet some public TCRs occurred in many donors. Available immune exposure information was restricted to CMV serostatus only. The study labeled more than 150 TCR beta chains cytomegalovirus-associated.

With 10 bases removed from V and 4 bases from J, the gap between germline ends came to 17 bases. Germline values: CDR1 MDHEN, CDR2 SYDVKM. The CDR3 is 14 residues long. In this sample, this clone turned up once. The antigen remains unidentified. The V and J genes are TRBV28 and TRBJ1-5; D possibly corresponds to TRBD1 (6 bases). The sequence was collected from a male donor in good health and CMV-seronegative. The sequencing sample was made of PBMCs. The CDR3 loop is CATLWTEGNQPQHF. The CDR3 region has the DNA TGTGCCACCTTATGGACAGAGGGGAATCAGCCCCAGCATTTT.